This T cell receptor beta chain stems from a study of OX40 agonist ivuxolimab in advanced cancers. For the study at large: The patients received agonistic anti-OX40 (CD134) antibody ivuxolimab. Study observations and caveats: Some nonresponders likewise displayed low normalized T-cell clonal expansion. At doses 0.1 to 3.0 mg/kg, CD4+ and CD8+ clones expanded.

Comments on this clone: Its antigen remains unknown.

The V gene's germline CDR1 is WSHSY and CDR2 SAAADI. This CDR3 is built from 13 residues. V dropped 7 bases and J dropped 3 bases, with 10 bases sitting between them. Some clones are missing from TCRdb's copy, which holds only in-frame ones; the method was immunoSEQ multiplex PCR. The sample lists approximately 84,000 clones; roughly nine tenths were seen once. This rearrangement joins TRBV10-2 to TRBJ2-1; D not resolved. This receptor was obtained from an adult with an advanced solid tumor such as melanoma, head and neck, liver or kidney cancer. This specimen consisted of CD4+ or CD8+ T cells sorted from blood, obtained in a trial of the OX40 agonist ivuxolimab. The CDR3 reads CASMVGIYNEQFF. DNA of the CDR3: TGCGCCAGCATGGTAGGGATCTACAATGAGCAGTTCTTC.